The following is a TCR beta chain sequence with its context. Its antigen is not identified. It was with unique molecular identifiers that the TCRbeta library was prepared. TCRdb re-called the PCR reads with MiXCR, one entry per CDR3 protein. The profile shows about 420,000 distinct CDR3 sequences, about 17% of them singletons. The V gene's germline CDR1 is DFQATT and CDR2 SNEGSKA (reference sequence). Between the trimmed V and J ends, which lost 0 bases and 4 bases, there was a span of 15 bases. The CDR3 spans 16 residues. The source of the sample is a study of T-cell reconstitution after alpha-beta-depleted transplantation in children. General study findings and limits: Several hundred expanded graft clones reportedly gave rise to the alpha-beta T cells present about two months after transplant. One year after transplant, T-cell counts and diversity came mostly from newly produced T cells.

This rearrangement joins TRBV20-1 to TRBJ2-2, with TRBD1 as a possible D gene (6 bases). The source is a boy younger than two who had a stem cell transplant for Wiskott-Aldrich syndrome, so the T cells may come from the graft donor. This sample comprised PBMCs, mostly from graft donor cells, obtained 360 days after TCRalphabeta/CD19-depleted stem cell transplant. This CDR3 is CSARDRRQGSTGELFF. CDR3 nucleotide sequence: TGCAGTGCTAGAGATCGGAGGCAGGGGAGCACCGGGGAGCTGTTTTTT.